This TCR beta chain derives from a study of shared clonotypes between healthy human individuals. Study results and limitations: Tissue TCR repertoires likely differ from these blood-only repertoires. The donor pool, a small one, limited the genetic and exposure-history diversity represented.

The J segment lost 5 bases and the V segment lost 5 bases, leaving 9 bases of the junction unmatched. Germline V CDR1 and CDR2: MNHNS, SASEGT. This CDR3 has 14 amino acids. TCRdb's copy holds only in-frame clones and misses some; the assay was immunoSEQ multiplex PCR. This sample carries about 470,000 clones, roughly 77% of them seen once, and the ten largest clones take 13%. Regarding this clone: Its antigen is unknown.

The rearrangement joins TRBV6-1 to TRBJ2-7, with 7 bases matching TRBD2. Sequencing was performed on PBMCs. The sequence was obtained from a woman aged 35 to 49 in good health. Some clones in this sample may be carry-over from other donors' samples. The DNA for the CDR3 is TGTGCCAGCAGTTTCCGGACTAGGTCCCACGAGCAGTACTTC. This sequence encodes CASSFRTRSHEQYF.